This T cell receptor beta chain is from a study of persistence of HIV-infected CD4 T cells (dated by TCRdb to about 2020). General notes on the study: The median time participants had been on suppressive ART was eight to nine years. CMV- and HIV-1 Gag-responding CD4+ T cells were isolated from ART-treated individuals so that antigen-driven clonal expansion of HIV-1-infected cells could be examined. The clonality of all cells in each sorted population was assessed by TCRbeta sequencing, whereas the clonality of infected cells was assessed by proviral sequencing. Peripheral blood samples of up to 180 mL were taken at multiple time points, with the exception of a couple of participants who underwent leukapheresis at a single time point. Cross-participant TCR cluster analysis included 8 participants for CMV and 6 or 7 participants for Gag.

Here is what the overall study found, with its caveats: TCR oligoclonality correlated with proviral oligoclonality within the same sorted populations. Bulk TCR analyses could not be restricted to the rare CMV-responding cells that actually carried HIV-1 proviruses. Antigen-responding cells were enriched for degenerate expanded CDR3beta sequences, which suggests convergent selection of CD4+ responses to CMV and Gag. Few individuals were included in the study, and only a limited range of antigens was tested. TCRbeta richness in CMV- and Gag-responding cells was significantly lower than in anti-CD3/anti-CD28-responding cells; CMV-responding cells had higher oligoclonality than CD3/CD28-stimulated and Gag-responding cells.

The CDR3 goes from the cysteine to the phenylalanine over 14 residues. The entry retains the CDR3 DNA only, 42 bases that are in frame from base 1. CDR1 and CDR2 are drawn from the germline V gene: SGHRS, YFSETQ. For this chain, trimming is 1 base at the V end and 10 bases at the J end, and the number of junction bases without a gene match is 5. As regards this clone: It lacks a known antigen. Base-call qualities are not available, and no considerably larger clone is one nucleotide away.

TCRbeta repertoires were sequenced from genomic DNA with the immunoSEQ hsTCRB assay version 4 in survey mode. Genomic DNA was diluted to 8.5 to 10 ng/uL, using up to 1 ug per sample for TCRbeta sequencing. As for the authors' bioinformatics: Analysis of the TCRbeta data was done in ImmunoSeq Analyzer 3.0, and diversity was computed on productive nucleotide rearrangements. Using the Immunarch R package, the improved Chao index served to estimate lower-bound TCR diversity and the Gini coefficient served to estimate clonality. Nucleotide rearrangements that differed but encoded the same CDR3beta amino acid sequence were counted as separate clonotypes. Differential abundance analysis identified TCRbeta sequences significantly enriched in antigen-responding cells relative to anti-CD3/anti-CD28-activated cells. Using predicted peptide-MHC specificity as the basis, GLIPH2 grouped TCRs into clusters, both for each participant individually and for the merged data sets that combined participants. Imported from immuneACCESS, the table was reduced by TCRdb to in-frame sequences with V and J called. These copies leave out some clones; in studies compared against another copy, an unresolved V gene accounts for under half, and the cause of the remainder is not known. V, J and clone size were drawn from that table, and D and trimming were deduced from the DNA. The sample table shows about 30,000 clones, and around 70% are seen once. The ten largest make up 1.4% of the sample.

This specimen's treatment or condition label, per the study, means: suppressive antiretroviral therapy. A pool of overlapping HIV-1 Gag 15-mer peptides was used at 1 ug per peptide per mL for cell stimulation. CD4+ T cells that responded were sorted based on upregulation of both CD40 ligand and CD69. Participants were HIV-1-infected adults who started suppressive ART during chronic infection. Plasma HIV-1 RNA had been undetectable (below 50 copies/mL) in participants for at least 4 years. To be included, participants needed a CD4+ T cell count above 400 cells/uL and a positive CMV serology. Before stimulation, PBMCs were isolated using density centrifugation and depleted of CD8+ T cells. For 18 hours, CD8-depleted PBMCs were stimulated with anti-CD28/CD49d costimulation, a CD40-blocking antibody, and enfuvirtide, which was added to prevent new infections. Cell sorting was performed on a Beckman Coulter MoFlo Legacy or XDP sorter, and dead cells were excluded with propidium iodide. For samples with more than one million cells, genomic DNA was extracted with the QIAamp DNA Mini Kit, and for all other samples the Quick-DNA Microprep Kit was used.

The chain links TRBV5-1 with TRBJ1-6; 7 nucleotides in the junction match TRBD1. Material: CD4+ T cells sorted from PBMCs after roughly 19-hour stimulation, obtained from a patient who received antiretroviral therapy. This specimen's cell subset or site label, interpreted: CD40L+CD69+ CD4 T cells responding to HIV-1 Gag peptides. This TCR came from an adult man with HIV who was CMV-seropositive. DNA sequence: TGCGCCAGCAGCTTGAGACAGGGCGGATCACCCCTCCACTTT. It encodes CASSLRQGGSPLHF.